This T cell receptor (beta chain) was recorded in a study of read filtering for tumor transcriptome and immune sequencing. Across the study: Revised staging placed 8 patients in R-ISS I, approximately 16 in II, more than five in III.

This clonotype was detected many times. Molecular barcoded adaptors covering alpha/delta and beta/gamma chains were used on roughly 370 ng RNA. Each CDR3 protein is one row after TCRdb ran MiXCR on the reads. The sample has fewer than 45,000 distinct CDR3 sequences, about 11% seen once. The source material was a population of CD138-negative cells sorted from bone marrow. The TCR sequence derives from a donor aged 40 or older with multiple myeloma.

The CDR3 protein is CASSQDTQVGQPQHF. The DNA of the CDR3 is TGCGCCAGCAGCCAAGATACACAGGTGGGCCAGCCCCAGCATTTT. This chain connects TRBV4-1 to TRBJ1-5, with D maybe TRBD1 (5 bases). V gave up 0 bases and J gave up 7 bases, with 13 bases separating them. CDR1 is MGHRA, CDR2 YSYEKL, per germline. CDR3 size: 15 residues.